This T cell receptor (beta chain) was obtained from a study of neoadjuvant anti-PD-1 for oral cavity cancer. This clone was recorded a few times. Sample time point: after neoadjuvant nivolumab, at surgical resection. This CDR3 has 13 residues. V lost 3 bases and J 1 base, leaving 4 bases between the germline ends. Looked up from germline, CDR1 is MNHEY and CDR2 is SMNVEV (reference sequence). The assay was immunoSEQ multiplex PCR, and TCRdb's table has in-frame clones only and misses some. In the table there are around 14,000 clones, 74% of which are singletons. The V call is TRBV27, the J call TRBJ1-5; D is unresolved. The receptor comes from a person between 40 and 85 years old with oral cavity squamous cell carcinoma. The starting material was PBMCs, obtained after nivolumab (anti-PD-1) treatment. The CDR3 spells CASSFQSNQPQHF. The CDR3 DNA reads as TGTGCCAGCAGTTTCCAGAGCAATCAGCCCCAGCATTTT.